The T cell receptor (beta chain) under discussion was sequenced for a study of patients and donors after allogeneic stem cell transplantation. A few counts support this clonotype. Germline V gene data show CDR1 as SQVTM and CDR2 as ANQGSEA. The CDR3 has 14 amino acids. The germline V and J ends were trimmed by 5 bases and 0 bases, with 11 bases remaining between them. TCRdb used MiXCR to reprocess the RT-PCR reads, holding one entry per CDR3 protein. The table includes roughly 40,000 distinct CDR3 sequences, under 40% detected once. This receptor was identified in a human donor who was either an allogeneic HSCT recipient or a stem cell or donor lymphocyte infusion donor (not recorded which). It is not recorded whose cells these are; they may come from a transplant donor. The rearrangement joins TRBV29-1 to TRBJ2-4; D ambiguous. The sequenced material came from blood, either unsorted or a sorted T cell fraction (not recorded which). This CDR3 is CSVCLDGAKNIQYF. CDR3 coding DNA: TGCAGCGTTTGCCTAGATGGAGCCAAAAACATTCAGTACTTC.